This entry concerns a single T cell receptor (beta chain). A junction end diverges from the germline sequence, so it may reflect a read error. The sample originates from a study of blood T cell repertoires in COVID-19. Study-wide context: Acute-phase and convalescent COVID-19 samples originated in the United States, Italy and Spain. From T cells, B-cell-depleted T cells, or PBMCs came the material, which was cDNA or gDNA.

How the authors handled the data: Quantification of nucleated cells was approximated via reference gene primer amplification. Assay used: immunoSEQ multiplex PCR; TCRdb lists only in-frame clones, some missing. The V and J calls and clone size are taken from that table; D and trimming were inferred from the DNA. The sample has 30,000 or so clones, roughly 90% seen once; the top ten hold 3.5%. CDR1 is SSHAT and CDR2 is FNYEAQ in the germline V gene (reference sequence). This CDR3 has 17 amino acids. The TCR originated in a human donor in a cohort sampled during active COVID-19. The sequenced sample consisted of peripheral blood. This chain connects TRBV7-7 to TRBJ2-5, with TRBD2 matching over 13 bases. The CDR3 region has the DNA TGTGCTAGCAGCCCCGGGACTAGCGGGGTGTACCAAGAGACCCAGTACTTC. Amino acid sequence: CASSPGTSGVYQETQYF.